This TCR beta chain appears in the sequencing data of a study of tumour-infiltrating T cells in Burkitt lymphoma. On the study more broadly: This cohort included all epidemiological subtypes of Burkitt lymphoma.

Germline V gene data show CDR1 as SEHNR and CDR2 as FQNEAQ (reference sequence). The CDR3 covers 15 residues. V gave up 4 bases and J gave up 4 bases, with 11 bases separating them. Clones were read by immunoSEQ multiplex PCR, and TCRdb kept only the in-frame ones, dropping some. Seen here are over a thousand clones, over 8.5% observed once, and the top ten hold around 4.9%. The sequence was obtained from a human donor with Burkitt lymphoma. This chain links TRBV7-9 with TRBJ1-6, with TRBD1 as a possible D gene (6 bases). Sequenced input: tumor tissue. The CDR3 reads CASSSLDRYNSPLHF. The CDR3, as DNA: TGTGCCAGCAGCTCCCTGGACAGATATAATTCACCCCTCCACTTT.